Following are 23 T cell receptor beta chains from one sample sequenced in a study of blood T cell repertoires in COVID-19. Only in-frame clones appear in the TCRdb table, and some are missing; sequencing was by immunoSEQ multiplex PCR. Of roughly 130,000 clones listed, about 83% are singletons. Sequencing input: PBMCs or T cells enriched from blood (not recorded which). The receptors shown here come from a woman between 50 and 59 years old with acute COVID-19.

V is TRBV7-2 and J is TRBJ2-6; TRBD2 is a possible D gene (5 bases). This CDR3 spans 16 amino acids. The V and J ends lost 5 bases and 2 bases respectively, with 13 bases between them. Germline V CDR1 and CDR2: SGHTA, FQGNSA. CDR3 in DNA: TGTGCCAGCAGCGCCGAGGACTGGCCTGGGGCCAACGTCCTGACTTTC. Protein: CASSAEDWPGANVLTF.

V gene TRBV28 combines with J gene TRBJ1-5; 8 bases are shared with TRBD1. V was clipped by 6 bases and J by 6 bases; unmatched bases: 7. This CDR3 comprises 14 residues. Germline V CDR1 and CDR2: MDHEN, SYDVKM. CDR3 residues: CASSKTGAGQPQHF. As DNA, the CDR3 is TGTGCCAGCAGCAAGACAGGGGCCGGTCAGCCCCAGCATTTT.

V and J are TRBV2 and TRBJ2-3; D unresolved. Trimming shortened V by 7 bases and J by 2 bases, and 10 bases separated the two germline ends. CDR1 is SNHLY and CDR2 is FYNNEI in the germline V gene. This CDR3 is 13 amino acids long. The CDR3: CASKLATTDTQYF. CDR3 DNA sequence: TGTGCCAGCAAATTGGCCACCACAGATACGCAGTATTTT.

This chain joins TRBV11-2 and TRBJ2-1; 7 bases fit TRBD1. Losses at the gene ends were 5 bases for V and 3 bases for J; bases not matched to a gene: 10. CDR1 and CDR2 (germline): SGHAT, FQNNGV. The CDR3 is 16 residues long. CDR3 sequence: CASSPAGTAYYNEQFF. The CDR3 region has the DNA TGTGCCAGCAGCCCCGCCGGGACAGCCTACTACAATGAGCAGTTCTTC.

This clone was recorded only once. This chain links TRBV2 with TRBJ2-2; 7 nucleotides agree with TRBD1. V was clipped by 7 bases and J by 3 bases; unmatched bases: 2. The CDR3 has 13 amino acids. Germline CDR1 SNHLY, CDR2 FYNNEI. CDR3 sequence (DNA): TGTGCCAGCAAGGGGGCCGACACCGGGGAGCTGTTTTTT. Translating gives CASKGADTGELFF.

The chain joins TRBV5-1 to TRBJ2-7; D gene ambiguous. This CDR3 has 14 residues. The V gene lost 0 bases and the J gene lost 2 bases, with 9 bases spanning the gap. Germline assignment: CDR1 SGHRS and CDR2 YFSETQ. CDR3 region: CASSLDIETYEQYF. The CDR3 DNA sequence: TGCGCCAGCAGCTTGGATATAGAAACCTACGAGCAGTACTTC.

The J gene is TRBJ1-2, the V gene TRBV6-5, with D possibly being TRBD1 (6 bases). CDR1 MNHEY and CDR2 SVGAGI come from the germline V gene. V was clipped by 10 bases and J by 6 bases, with 18 bases between them. The CDR3 runs to 13 residues. CDR3 bases: TGTGCCACGTTACAGGGATTTATCGATGGCTACACCTTC. Translating gives CATLQGFIDGYTF.

This clone occurred a few times. The J gene is TRBJ1-5, the V gene TRBV2; D perhaps matches TRBD1 (5 bases). There are 17 residues in the CDR3. The V gene lost 4 bases and the J gene lost 1 base, with 17 bases spanning the gap. The germline gives CDR1 SNHLY, CDR2 FYNNEI. CDR3 sequence reads: CASSAQGVMTSNQPQHF. CDR3 in DNA: TGTGCCAGCAGTGCCCAGGGTGTTATGACCAGCAATCAGCCCCAGCATTTT.

The genes are TRBV2 and TRBJ2-1, with 12 positions matching TRBD2. The ends lost 6 bases at V and 8 bases at J; junction bases unmatched: 8. The CDR3 is 15 amino acids. The germline gives CDR1 SNHLY, CDR2 FYNNEI. CDR3 residues: CASRGLTSGSYEQFF. In nucleotides, the CDR3 is TGTGCCAGCAGGGGTCTGACTAGCGGGAGCTATGAGCAGTTCTTC.

This CDR3 reads CASSQGQLNNQPQHF. CDR3 coding DNA: TGCGCCAGCAGCCAAGGTCAACTGAATAATCAGCCCCAGCATTTT. The genes are TRBV4-1 and TRBJ1-5; D is uncertain. CDR1 and CDR2 (germline): MGHRA, YSYEKL. Trimming took 1 base from V and 4 from J, leaving 11 bases between them. The CDR3 loop spans 15 amino acids.

V and J are TRBV29-1 and TRBJ2-3; TRBD2 agrees at 14 bases. V shed 6 bases and J 4 bases; nucleotides not matched to a gene: 9. This CDR3 comprises 16 residues. From germline, CDR1 is SQVTM and CDR2 ANQGSEA. CDR3 in DNA: TGCAGCGTGCGGACTAGCGGGAGGTTGTGGTCAGATACGCAGTATTTT. It yields the protein CSVRTSGRLWSDTQYF.

The chain couples TRBV10-3 to TRBJ2-4; maybe TRBD1 (6 bases). Trimming pared 6 bases from V and 8 bases from J, leaving 14 bases between. The CDR3 sequence is 13 residues long. Looked up from germline, CDR1 is ENHRY and CDR2 is SYGVKD. This CDR3 reads CAIRDSDTHIQYF. CDR3 DNA: TGTGCCATCAGGGACAGTGATACTCACATTCAGTACTTC.

The V call is TRBV4-1, the J call TRBJ2-7, with D hard to call. CDR1 is MGHRA and CDR2 is YSYEKL in the germline V gene. The V end lost 1 base, the J end lost 4 bases, and 11 bases lay between the germline ends. This CDR3 comprises 14 residues. The CDR3 sequence is CASSQGPLEYEQYF. CDR3 nucleotide sequence: TGCGCCAGCAGCCAAGGGCCCCTGGAGTACGAGCAGTACTTC.

The rearrangement uses TRBV2 and TRBJ2-7, with D perhaps TRBD2 (5 bases). Trimming stripped 3 bases from V and 2 bases from J, with 8 bases between. CDR3 length: 13 residues. Germline assignment: CDR1 SNHLY and CDR2 FYNNEI. The CDR3 DNA reads TGTGCCAGCAGTGACAACGGGGCCTACGAGCAGTACTTC. Its translation: CASSDNGAYEQYF. Based on the CDR3 plus reference TRBV2 and TRBJ2-7, the full variable domain is EPEVTQTPSHQVTQMGQEVILRCVPISNHLYFYWYRQILGQKVEFLVSFYNNEISEKSEIFDDQFSVERPDGSNFTLKIRSTKLEDSAMYFCASSDNGAYEQYFGPGTRLTVT.

The genes are TRBV2 and TRBJ2-5; D perhaps matches TRBD2 (5 bases). Trimming took off 3 bases at V and 5 bases at J, with 13 bases between the two ends. The CDR3 extends over 14 amino acids. CDR1 is SNHLY, CDR2 FYNNEI, per germline. Here the CDR3 reads CASSEFLAGETQYF. In nucleotides, the CDR3 is TGTGCCAGCAGTGAGTTTCTAGCAGGCGAGACCCAGTACTTC.

The V and J genes are TRBV14 and TRBJ2-7; tentatively, D is TRBD1 (6 bases). Trimming pared 4 bases from V and 4 bases from J, leaving 14 bases between. The CDR3 contains 14 residues. CDR1 and CDR2 from the germline V gene are SGHDN and FVKESK. The DNA of the CDR3 is TGTGCCAGCAGCCTAACAGGGTTTTCGTACGAGCAGTACTTC. Protein product: CASSLTGFSYEQYF.

This clone was seen a handful of times. This CDR3 is also generated by other DNA sequences in the sample. V usage is TRBV11-3 and J usage is TRBJ2-7, with D perhaps matching TRBD2 (6 bases). Germline CDR1 is SGHNT and CDR2 is YENEEA. The CDR3 covers 15 residues. With 5 bases removed from V and 0 bases from J, the gap between germline ends came to 14 bases. For the CDR3, the DNA is TGTGCCAGCAGCAAACCGGGAGACTTCTCCTACGAGCAGTACTTC. Amino acid sequence: CASSKPGDFSYEQYF.

The chain employs TRBV2 and TRBJ1-5, with D uncertain. Germline V gene sequence: CDR1 SNHLY, CDR2 FYNNEI. This CDR3 comprises 13 residues. Trimming removed 7 bases at V and 2 bases at J, with 9 bases between. The CDR3 sequence: CASTGLGNQPQHF. The CDR3 DNA reads TGTGCCAGCACGGGGTTAGGCAATCAGCCCCAGCATTTT. Supplemented by reference TRBV2 and TRBJ1-5, the full variable domain reads EPEVTQTPSHQVTQMGQEVILRCVPISNHLYFYWYRQILGQKVEFLVSFYNNEISEKSEIFDDQFSVERPDGSNFTLKIRSTKLEDSAMYFCASTGLGNQPQHFGDGTRLSIL.

This clone was found once. The chain recombines TRBV6-2 or TRBV6-3 with TRBJ2-7; D is unresolved. This CDR3 spans 12 amino acids. V was clipped by 3 bases and J by 0 bases, with 3 bases between them. Germline V gene data show CDR1 as MNHEY and CDR2 as SVGEGT. In DNA, the CDR3 is TGTGCCAGCAGTTATAGCTCCTACGAGCAGTACTTC. Translated, it gives CASSYSSYEQYF.

V is TRBV3-1 (or the pseudogene TRBV3-2) and J is TRBJ1-1; D is undetermined. This CDR3 has 12 residues. Germline CDR1 is LGHDT and CDR2 is YNNKEL (reference sequence). V gave up 1 base and J gave up 12 bases, with 12 bases separating them. The chain's CDR3 is CASSQAEQVTFF. The DNA for the CDR3 is TGTGCCAGCAGCCAAGCCGAGCAAGTAACTTTCTTT.

The rearrangement links TRBV28 to TRBJ2-7, with 10 nucleotides matching TRBD2. The germline CDR1 and CDR2 sequences are MDHEN and SYDVKM. This CDR3 is 15 amino acids long. The junction had 9 bases not matched to a gene; V was cut back by 3 bases and J by 7 bases. CDR3 DNA sequence: TGTGCCAGCAGTTTGCTAGCGGGAGCAAAATGGGAGCAGTACTTC. Amino acids: CASSLLAGAKWEQYF.

This sequence joins TRBV19 and TRBJ1-1, with D tentatively TRBD1 (6 bases). Germline lookup yields CDR1 LNHDA and CDR2 SQIVND (reference sequence). Between the trimmed V and J ends, which lost 1 base and 5 bases, there was a span of 17 bases. The CDR3 is 16 residues long. In DNA form, the CDR3 reads TGTGCCAGTAGTATAGGTTTGGGAACAGGGTTGACTGAAGCTTTCTTT. Amino acid sequence: CASSIGLGTGLTEAFF.

The chain links TRBV7-2 to TRBJ1-2; no reliable D call. The CDR3 is 16 amino acids. Trimming shortened V by 4 bases and J by 0 bases, and 15 bases separated the two germline ends. The germline gives CDR1 SGHTA, CDR2 FQGNSA. The CDR3 DNA reads TGTGCCAGCAGCTCGAACCCCAGGTTAGCTAACTATGGCTACACCTTC. As protein: CASSSNPRLANYGYTF.